This entry features one TCR beta chain sequence. Its cognate antigen has yet to be identified. No base quality values were provided; no much bigger clone lies one nucleotide off. This entry comes from a study of T cell changes during pregnancy in multiple sclerosis (dated by TCRdb to about 2019). Study-level background: Changes in the T cell repertoire over the course of pregnancy were examined in this study in women with multiple sclerosis.

Library method: the immunoSEQ multiplex PCR assay. The source is immuneACCESS, and TCRdb retained only in-frame sequences with V and J called. Part of the clones is not carried over; for the studies checked, unresolved V genes explain less than half of this, and the remainder is unexplained. In this sample the table shows fewer than 80,000 clones, 89% of which occur a single time. Roughly 1% of the sample goes to the ten largest clones. From its cysteine to its phenylalanine, the CDR3 spans 14 amino acids. Just the 42-base CDR3 DNA is kept, in frame starting at base 1. V is cut by 3 bases and J by 7 bases, and the space between the germline ends is 15 bases. The germline V gene encodes CDR1 MGHRA and CDR2 YSYEKL.

The sequence came from a female donor in good health, enrolled as a control in a pregnancy study. The sample consisted of peripheral blood, taken in the first trimester of pregnancy. The V gene is TRBV4-1 and the J gene is TRBJ1-1, with no confidently assigned D gene. The nucleotides read TGCGCCAGCAGCCACCAATCCGGGTCCTTTGAAGCTTTCTTT. It codes for CASSHQSGSFEAFF.